Shown below are 15 T cell receptor beta chains from a single sample sequenced in a study of circulating CD8 cells and anti-PD-1 response in melanoma. Four subsets defined by PD-1 and/or TIGIT were sorted from live CD3+CD8+TCRalphabeta+ cells. Using roughly 14 ng of total RNA, TCR libraries were made with the QIAseq Immune Repertoire TCR panel. TCRdb reanalysed the reads using MiXCR and keeps one entry per CDR3 protein. The sample holds about 690 distinct CDR3 sequences, under 15% seen once. Sequences were derived from CD8+ T cells from PBMCs, sampled at baseline or after one month of anti-PD-1 therapy (not recorded which). The receptors shown here come from a human donor with melanoma.

This clonotype counts as medium-sized. The chain recombines TRBV19 with TRBJ1-1, with 9 bases fitting TRBD1. Germline V gene lookup returns CDR1 LNHDA and CDR2 SQIVND (reference sequence). This CDR3 comprises 17 residues. Germline trimming cut 1 base from V and 1 base from J; bases unmatched to any gene: 7. The CDR3 sequence is CASSIVWLGQGNTEAFF. As DNA, the CDR3 is TGTGCCAGTAGTATAGTGTGGTTGGGACAGGGGAACACTGAAGCTTTCTTT.

This clonotype is deemed medium-sized. V gene TRBV7-9 combines with J gene TRBJ2-3; the D is unclear. The germline gives CDR1 SEHNR, CDR2 FQNEAQ (reference sequence). The CDR3 is 14 residues long. V lost 1 base to trimming and J lost 4 bases, with 9 bases between them. The CDR3 sequence: CASSLGPMADTQYF. The CDR3 DNA follows: TGTGCCAGCAGCTTAGGTCCCATGGCAGATACGCAGTATTTT.

By its share, this clonotype is medium-sized. The J gene is TRBJ2-1, the V gene TRBV6-2 or TRBV6-3, with D possibly matching TRBD2 (5 bases). Germline CDR1 reads MNHEY; CDR2 reads SVGEGT. The CDR3 contains 20 residues. Deletions cut 0 bases from V and 3 bases from J, with 24 bases between. CDR3 sequence: CASSYSRVGVLAPNYNEQFF. CDR3 nucleotides: TGTGCCAGCAGTTACTCGAGGGTTGGGGTCCTCGCCCCGAACTACAATGAGCAGTTCTTC.

By share of the sample, this clonotype is large. This chain links TRBV19 with TRBJ1-5; D may be TRBD1 (5 bases). V shed 6 bases and J shed 4 bases, with 13 bases lying between them. Germline V gene lookup returns CDR1 LNHDA and CDR2 SQIVND (reference sequence). The length of the CDR3 is 14 residues. DNA of the CDR3: TGTGCCAGTAGGGCAGGGAATGGGAATCAGCCCCAGCATTTT. Amino acids: CASRAGNGNQPQHF.

In this sample, this clonotype is medium-sized. J is TRBJ2-7 and V is TRBV7-6; tentatively, D is TRBD1 or TRBD2 (5 bases each). Trimming shortened V by 2 bases and J by 5 bases, and 19 bases separated the two germline ends. The CDR3 length is 16 residues. CDR1 is SGHVS, CDR2 FNYEAQ, per germline. CDR3 bases: TGTGCCAGCAGCTTATGGGGGTCTCCCCCCCTAAACGAGCAGTACTTC. This sequence encodes CASSLWGSPPLNEQYF.

This clonotype ranks as medium-sized. This chain uses TRBV28 with TRBJ2-2; 9 bases align to TRBD1. CDR3 length equals 14 residues. CDR1 and CDR2 (germline): MDHEN, SYDVKM. With 7 bases clipped from V and 9 bases from J, the junction kept 9 bases outside the gene matches. The CDR3 spells CASTADRGPRELFF. CDR3 sequence (DNA): TGTGCCAGCACCGCGGACAGGGGCCCCCGGGAGCTGTTTTTT.

This clonotype is categorized as medium-sized (0.01 to 0.1%). The V gene is TRBV4-3, the J gene TRBJ2-2; no reliable D call. V was trimmed by 3 bases and J by 6 bases, leaving 11 bases between them. Germline V CDR1 and CDR2: LGHNA, YSLEER. The CDR3 loop spans 14 amino acids. Written as DNA, the CDR3 is TGCGCCAGCAGCCAGCAGTCAATTGCCGGGGAGCTGTTTTTT. This codes for CASSQQSIAGELFF.

This clonotype is large (0.1 to 1%) in the sample. This chain links TRBV19 with TRBJ2-1, with D perhaps given as TRBD1 or TRBD2 (5 bases each). Germline V gene data show CDR1 as LNHDA and CDR2 as SQIVND (reference sequence). The CDR3 contains 14 residues. Trimming left V 1 base short and J 8 bases short, with 12 bases between. For the CDR3, the DNA is TGTGCCAGTAGTATAGTATCCGGGACCGATGAGCAGTTCTTC. It yields the protein CASSIVSGTDEQFF.

This rearrangement joins TRBV9 to TRBJ2-5; D assignment may be TRBD1 or TRBD2 (5 bases each). The CDR3 is 15 residues long. From germline, CDR1 is SGDLS and CDR2 YYNGEE. V was shortened by 0 bases and J by 4 bases, with 13 bases between the two germline ends. The CDR3 coding sequence is TGTGCCAGCAGCGTAGACTGGGGCCGGGGAGAGACCCAGTACTTC. Amino acid sequence: CASSVDWGRGETQYF.

This clonotype is categorized as large. The CDR3 DNA sequence: TGTGCCCCACCGGCGGACGAGACCCAGTACTTC. Translation: CAPPADETQYF. The chain has TRBV24-1 and TRBJ2-5; D unclear. Germline CDR1 KGHDR, CDR2 SFDVKD. The CDR3 is 11 residues long. Trimming left V 12 bases short and J 5 bases short, with 12 bases between.

This clonotype is medium-sized. The rearrangement uses TRBV7-9 and TRBJ1-4, with no clear D. Germline CDR1 reads SEHNR; CDR2 reads FQNEAQ (reference sequence). V was pared by 5 bases and J by 5 bases, with 15 bases between. The CDR3 spans 15 residues. CDR3 loop: CASSLPGPGNEKLFF. CDR3 nucleotides: TGTGCCAGCAGCCTTCCGGGCCCGGGGAATGAAAAACTGTTTTTT.

The gene calls are TRBV19 and TRBJ2-5, with D possibly being TRBD1 (5 bases). V dropped 5 bases and J dropped 5 bases, with 12 bases sitting between them. CDR3 size: 13 residues. CDR1 LNHDA and CDR2 SQIVND come from the germline V gene (reference sequence). CDR3 nucleotides: TGTGCCAGTAGTGAAGGGGTTCGGGAGACCCAGTACTTC. Translation: CASSEGVRETQYF.

A few counts support this clonotype. This chain joins TRBV14 and TRBJ2-2; no definite D call. The CDR3 is 18 residues long. Germline V CDR1 and CDR2: SGHDN, FVKESK. Trimming cost V 0 bases and J 5 bases, with 19 bases left between them. The CDR3 nucleotides are TGTGCCAGCAGCCAAGATGAAGGGCAAGGCTTGGGGACCGGGGAGCTGTTTTTT. Amino acids: CASSQDEGQGLGTGELFF.

This clonotype is medium-sized by share. The chain is built from TRBV6-2 or TRBV6-3 and TRBJ2-5, with TRBD2 identical over 11 bases. Germline loops: CDR1 MNHEY, CDR2 SVGEGT. This CDR3 contains 17 residues. With 0 bases clipped from V and 1 base from J, the junction kept 4 bases outside the gene matches. In DNA form, the CDR3 reads TGTGCCAGCAGTTACTCGATTACTAGCGGGGGCCAAGAGACCCAGTACTTC. This translates into CASSYSITSGGQETQYF.

By share, this clonotype counts as medium-sized. V usage is TRBV7-2 and J usage is TRBJ1-1; D may be TRBD1 (5 bases). CDR3 length: 15 amino acids. Trimming cost V 5 bases and J 0 bases, with 13 bases left between them. Germline V gene lookup returns CDR1 SGHTA and CDR2 FQGNSA. The CDR3 DNA reads as TGTGCCAGCAGCCAATTTAGGGGAATGAACACTGAAGCTTTCTTT. This translates into CASSQFRGMNTEAFF.